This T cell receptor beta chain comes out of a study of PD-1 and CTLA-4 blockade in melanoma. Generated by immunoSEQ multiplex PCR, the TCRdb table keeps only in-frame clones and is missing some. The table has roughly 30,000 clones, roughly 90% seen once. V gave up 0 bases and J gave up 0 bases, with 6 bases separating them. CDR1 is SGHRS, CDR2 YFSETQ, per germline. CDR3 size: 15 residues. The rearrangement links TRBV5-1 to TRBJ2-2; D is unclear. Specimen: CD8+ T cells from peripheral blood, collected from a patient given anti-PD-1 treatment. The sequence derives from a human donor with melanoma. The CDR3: CASSLDDSNTGELFF. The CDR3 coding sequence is TGCGCCAGCAGCTTGGATGACTCGAACACCGGGGAGCTGTTTTTT.